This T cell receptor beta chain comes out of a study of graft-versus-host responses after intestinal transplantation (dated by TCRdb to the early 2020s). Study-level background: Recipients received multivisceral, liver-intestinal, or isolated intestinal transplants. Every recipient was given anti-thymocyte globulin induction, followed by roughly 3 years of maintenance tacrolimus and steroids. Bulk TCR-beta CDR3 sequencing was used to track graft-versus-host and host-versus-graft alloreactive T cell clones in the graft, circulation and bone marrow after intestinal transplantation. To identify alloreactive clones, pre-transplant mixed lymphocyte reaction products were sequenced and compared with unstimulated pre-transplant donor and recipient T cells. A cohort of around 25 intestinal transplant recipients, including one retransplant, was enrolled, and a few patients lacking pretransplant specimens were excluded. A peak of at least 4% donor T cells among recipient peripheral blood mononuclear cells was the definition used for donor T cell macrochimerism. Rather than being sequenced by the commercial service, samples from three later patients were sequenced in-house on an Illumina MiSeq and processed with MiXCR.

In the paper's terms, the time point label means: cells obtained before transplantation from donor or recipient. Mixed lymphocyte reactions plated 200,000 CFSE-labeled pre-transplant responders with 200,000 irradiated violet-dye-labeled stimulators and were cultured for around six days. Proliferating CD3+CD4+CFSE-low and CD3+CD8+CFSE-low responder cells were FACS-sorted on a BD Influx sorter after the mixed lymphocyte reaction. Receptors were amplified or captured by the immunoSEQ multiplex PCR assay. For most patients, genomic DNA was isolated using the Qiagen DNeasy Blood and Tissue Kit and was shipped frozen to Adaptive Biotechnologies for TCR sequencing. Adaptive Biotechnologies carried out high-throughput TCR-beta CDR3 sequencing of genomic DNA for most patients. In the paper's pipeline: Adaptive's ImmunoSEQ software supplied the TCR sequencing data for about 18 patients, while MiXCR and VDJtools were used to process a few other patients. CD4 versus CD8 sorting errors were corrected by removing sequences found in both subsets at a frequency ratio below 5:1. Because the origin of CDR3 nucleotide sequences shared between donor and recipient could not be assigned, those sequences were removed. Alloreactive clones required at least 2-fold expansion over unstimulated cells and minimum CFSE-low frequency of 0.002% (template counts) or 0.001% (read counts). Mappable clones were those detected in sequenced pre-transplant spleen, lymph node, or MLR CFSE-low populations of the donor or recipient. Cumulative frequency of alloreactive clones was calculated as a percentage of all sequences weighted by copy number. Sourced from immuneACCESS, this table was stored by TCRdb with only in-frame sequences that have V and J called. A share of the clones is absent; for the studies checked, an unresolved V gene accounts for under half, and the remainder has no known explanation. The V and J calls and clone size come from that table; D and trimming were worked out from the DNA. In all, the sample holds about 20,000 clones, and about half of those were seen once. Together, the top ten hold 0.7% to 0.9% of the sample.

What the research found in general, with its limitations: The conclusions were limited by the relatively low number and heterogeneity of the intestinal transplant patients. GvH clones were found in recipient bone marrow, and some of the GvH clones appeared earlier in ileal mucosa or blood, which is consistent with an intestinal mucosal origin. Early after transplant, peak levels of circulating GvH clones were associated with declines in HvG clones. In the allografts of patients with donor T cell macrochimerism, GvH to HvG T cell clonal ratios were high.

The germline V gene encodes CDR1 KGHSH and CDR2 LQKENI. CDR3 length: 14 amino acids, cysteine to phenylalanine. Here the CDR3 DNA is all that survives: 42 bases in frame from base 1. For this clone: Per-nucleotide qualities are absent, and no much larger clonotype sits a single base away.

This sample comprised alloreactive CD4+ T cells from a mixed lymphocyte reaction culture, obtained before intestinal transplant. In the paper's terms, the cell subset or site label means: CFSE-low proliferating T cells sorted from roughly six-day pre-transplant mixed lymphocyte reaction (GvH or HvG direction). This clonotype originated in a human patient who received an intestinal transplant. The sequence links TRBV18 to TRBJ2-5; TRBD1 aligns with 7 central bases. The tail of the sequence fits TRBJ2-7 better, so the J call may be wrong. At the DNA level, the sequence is TGTGCCAGCTCCCCGCGACAGGGCACCTACGAGCAGTACTTC. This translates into CASSPRQGTYEQYF.